Listed below are T cell receptor beta chains from one sample, sequenced in a study of OX40 agonist ivuxolimab in advanced cancers. Generated by immunoSEQ multiplex PCR, the TCRdb table keeps only in-frame clones and is missing some. The sample has some 90,000 clones, around nine tenths seen once. This specimen was CD4+ or CD8+ T cells sorted from blood, taken in a trial of the OX40 agonist ivuxolimab. The source of these receptors is an adult with an advanced solid tumor such as melanoma, head and neck, liver or kidney cancer. CDR3s include the opening cysteine and the closing phenylalanine or tryptophan. Each record gives: V gene, J gene, CDR3 length, CDR3 protein.

TRBV5-6	TRBJ2-1	16	CASSRLTSGNYNEQFF
TRBV6-5	TRBJ2-1	15	CASTRSSGGASEQFF
TRBV21-1	TRBJ1-3	14	CASSKEDHGNTIYF
TRBV5-1	TRBJ2-3	15	CASSLARQGTDTQYF
TRBV30	TRBJ1-2	12	CAWSVRIYGYTF
TRBV6-1	TRBJ1-3	15	CASISGTVSGNTIYF
TRBV19	-	16	CASSIEGRPGVDEQYF
TRBV5-1	TRBJ1-4	17	CASSSAGGQGARDSLFF
TRBV6-4	TRBJ2-7	15	CASSLDGTGRYEQYF
TRBV5-1	TRBJ1-2	15	CASSAWGADPGSYTF
TRBV6-6	TRBJ1-1	16	CASSSKGQAGTIEAFF
TRBV7-9	TRBJ1-4	11	CASSLGGGLFF
TRBV11-2	TRBJ2-5	11	CASRLEKTQYF
TRBV6-1	TRBJ2-1	17	CASSDPRGLAVGNEQFF
TRBV27	TRBJ2-2	15	CASSQWTVKGGELFF
TRBV7-2	TRBJ1-2	14	CASNERGGPYGYTF
TRBV5-4	TRBJ2-3	17	CASSAKKTRAHTDTQYF
TRBV12-5	TRBJ1-2	16	CASGLRTGTVNYGYTF
TRBV4-1	TRBJ1-5	17	CASSQDGSRTGNQPQHF
TRBV19	TRBJ2-2	17	CASSPLGSQANTGELFF
TRBV2	TRBJ2-3	13	CASRRSPTDTQYF
TRBV1	TRBJ2-3	17	CTSTARFGASVTDTQYF